This TCR beta chain was sequenced in a study of STAT5B mutations in CD4+ large granular lymphocyte leukemia. Findings of the study overall: Top patient clones used TRBV06 genes more often: 8/27 versus 2/35 in controls.

Only in-frame clones appear in the TCRdb table, and some are missing; sequencing was by immunoSEQ multiplex PCR. The sample includes tens of thousands of clones, 71% seen only once; the top ten take approximately 0.45%. For this clone: The antigen is undetermined.

The V end was cut by 0 bases, the J end by 4 bases, with 14 bases between. The CDR3 covers 16 residues. CDR1 and CDR2 (germline): SGHKS, YYEKEE (reference sequence). Sequencing was done on a sample of CD4+ T cells from blood buffy coats. The rearrangement uses TRBV5-5 and TRBJ1-3, with unresolved D. This sequence was found in a human donor in good health. DNA for the CDR3: TGTGCCAGCAGCTTGGCCTGGAGAATGGGAGGAAACACCATATATTTT. Amino acid sequence: CASSLAWRMGGNTIYF.